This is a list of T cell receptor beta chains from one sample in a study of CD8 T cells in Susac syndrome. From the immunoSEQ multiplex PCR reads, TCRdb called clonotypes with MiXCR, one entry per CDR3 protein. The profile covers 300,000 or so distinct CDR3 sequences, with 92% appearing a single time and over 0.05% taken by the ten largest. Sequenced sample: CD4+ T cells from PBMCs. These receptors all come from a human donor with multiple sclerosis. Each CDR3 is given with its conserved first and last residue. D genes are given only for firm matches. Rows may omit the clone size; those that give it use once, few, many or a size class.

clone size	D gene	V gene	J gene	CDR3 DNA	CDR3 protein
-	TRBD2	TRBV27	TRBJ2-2	TGTGCCAGCAGTGATGCGGGAGGGGTGAACGGGGAGCTGTTTTTT	CASSDAGGVNGELFF
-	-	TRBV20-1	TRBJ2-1	TGCAGTGCTTTAAGGGGGGGTAGCTCCTACAATGAGCAGTTCTTC	CSALRGGSSYNEQFF
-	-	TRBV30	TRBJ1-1	TGTGCCTGGAGCCGCAGCTTATTGAACACTGAAGCTTTCTTT	CAWSRSLLNTEAFF
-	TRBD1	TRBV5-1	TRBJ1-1	TGCGCCAGCAGCCTACAGATGACAGGGTTCACTGAAGCTTTCTTT	CASSLQMTGFTEAFF
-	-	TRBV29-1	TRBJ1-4	TGCAGCGTCGGGACAACTAATGAAAAACTGTTTTTT	CSVGTTNEKLFF
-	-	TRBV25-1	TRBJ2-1	TGTGCCAGCAGTGAATGGGGCAGGAATGAGCAGTTCTTC	CASSEWGRNEQFF
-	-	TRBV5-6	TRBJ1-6	TGTGCCAGCAGCCCCTGGTCGTCTCATAATTCACCCCTCCACTTT	CASSPWSSHNSPLHF
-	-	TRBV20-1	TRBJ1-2	TGCAGTGCCGGTGGGGGGCATAACTATGGCTACACCTTC	CSAGGGHNYGYTF
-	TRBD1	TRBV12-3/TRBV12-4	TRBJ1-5	TGTGCCAGCAGCCGGACAGGCGGAGGACAGCCCCAGCATTTT	CASSRTGGGQPQHF
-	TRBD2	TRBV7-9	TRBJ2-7	TGTGCCAGCAGTCCGACTAGCGGCGCTTGGGGGTACTTC	CASSPTSGAWGYF
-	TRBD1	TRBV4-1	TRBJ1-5	TGCGCCAGCAGCCACACCGACAGGGACAATCAGCCCCAGCATTTT	CASSHTDRDNQPQHF
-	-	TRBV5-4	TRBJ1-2	TGTGCCAGCAGCTTGGCCCCCCGTCCGGGGGCTGGAGATGGCTACACCTTC	CASSLAPRPGAGDGYTF
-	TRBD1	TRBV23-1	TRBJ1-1	TGCGCCGCAAAGACAGGGGAGTGCACTGAAGCTTTCTTT	CAAKTGECTEAFF
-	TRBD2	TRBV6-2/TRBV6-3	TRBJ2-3	TGTGCCAGCAGACCACTAGCGGACCCTAGCACAGATACGCAGTATTTT	CASRPLADPSTDTQYF
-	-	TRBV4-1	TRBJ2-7	TGCGCCAGCAGCCAAGAACCGGGACAAAATGCCTACGAGCAGTACTTC	CASSQEPGQNAYEQYF
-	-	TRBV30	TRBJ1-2	TGTGCCTGCCCGTCGGGACTTATGGCGGATGGCTACACCTTC	CACPSGLMADGYTF
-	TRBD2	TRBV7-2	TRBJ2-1	TGTGCCAGCACCCCTAGCGGGAGGGTCTACAATGAGCAGTTCTTC	CASTPSGRVYNEQFF
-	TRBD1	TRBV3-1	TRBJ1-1	TGTGCCAGCAGCCAACGACAGACAGGGATGAACACTGAAGCTTTCTTT	CASSQRQTGMNTEAFF
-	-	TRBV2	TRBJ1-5	TGTGCCAGCAGTGAATTGGGTCCTCAGCCCCAGCATTTT	CASSELGPQPQHF
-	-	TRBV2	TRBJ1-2	TGTGCCAGCGTACGGGAGGGGGGCGCGACTTGGGGCTACACCTTC	CASVREGGATWGYTF
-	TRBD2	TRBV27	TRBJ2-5	TGTGCCAGCAGTATAGCGGGGGGGCGGAAGACCCAGCACTTC	CASSIAGGRKTQHF
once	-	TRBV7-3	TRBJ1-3	TGTGCCAGCAGCTTAGATGCGGTTCCCGGAAACACCATATATTTT	CASSLDAVPGNTIYF
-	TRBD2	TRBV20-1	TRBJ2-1	TGCAGTGCCGGGGAGGGTGAGCAGTTCTTC	CSAGEGEQFF
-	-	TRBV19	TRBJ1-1	TGTGCCAGTAGTATCGGGGCGTGGCTCCGCCGAGGTGAGAACACTGAAGCTTTCTTT	CASSIGAWLRRGENTEAFF
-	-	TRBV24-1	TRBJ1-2	TGTGCCACCAGTGACCACAACTATGGCTACACCTTC	CATSDHNYGYTF
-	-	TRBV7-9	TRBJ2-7	TGTGCCAGCAGCCCCCACGGCGGGACATCCTACGAGCAGTACTTC	CASSPHGGTSYEQYF
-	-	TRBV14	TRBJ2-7	TGTGCCAGCAGCCAGCCGGGACGAGCCGCCTACGAGCAGTACTTC	CASSQPGRAAYEQYF
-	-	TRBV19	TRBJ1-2	TGTGCCAGTAGAACCGGAAGCTTTAACTATGGCTACACCTTC	CASRTGSFNYGYTF
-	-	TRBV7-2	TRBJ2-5	TGTGCCAGCAGCTTAGTGGGAGACTCAAAAGAGACCCAGTACTTC	CASSLVGDSKETQYF
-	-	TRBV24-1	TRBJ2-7	TGTGCCACCAGCGGCGGGACGGACTTCTCGCAGTACTTC	CATSGGTDFSQYF
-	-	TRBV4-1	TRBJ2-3	TGCGCCAGCAGCCATCCCACCAGGAACCGGGCAGATACGCAGTATTTT	CASSHPTRNRADTQYF
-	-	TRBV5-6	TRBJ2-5	TGTGCCAGTGCCCAGGGGCCATCACCTCAAGAGACCCAGTACTTC	CASAQGPSPQETQYF
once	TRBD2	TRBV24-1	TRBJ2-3	TGTGCCACCACCGACGGGGGGGCCACAGATACGCAGTATTTT	CATTDGGATDTQYF
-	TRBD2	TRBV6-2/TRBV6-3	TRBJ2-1	TGTGCCAGCAGTTCCTGGACTAGCGGCTACAATGAGCAGTTCTTC	CASSSWTSGYNEQFF
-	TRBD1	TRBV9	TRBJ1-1	TGTGCCAGCAGCGTACTTGTGGCCCCATTTCACAGGGGCACTGAAGCTTTCTTT	CASSVLVAPFHRGTEAFF
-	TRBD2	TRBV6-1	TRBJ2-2	TGTGCCCTCGGGGGGTGGGTCACCGGGGAGCTGTTTTTT	CALGGWVTGELFF
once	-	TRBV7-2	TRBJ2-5	TGTGCCAGCACCCTTAACCGGGGGAAAGAGACCCAGTACTTC	CASTLNRGKETQYF